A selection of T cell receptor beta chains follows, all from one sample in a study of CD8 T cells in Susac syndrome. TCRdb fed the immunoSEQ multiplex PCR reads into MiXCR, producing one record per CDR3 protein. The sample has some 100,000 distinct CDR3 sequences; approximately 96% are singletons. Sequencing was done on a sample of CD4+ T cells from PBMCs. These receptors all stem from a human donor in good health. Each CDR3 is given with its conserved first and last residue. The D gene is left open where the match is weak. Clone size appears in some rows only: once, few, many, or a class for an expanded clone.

CASSGTQYTQYF TGCGCCAGCAGCGGGACCCAGTACACCCAGTACTTC . . TRBJ2-5 TRBV5-1 12
CATSRDRGREKLFF TGTGCCACCAGCAGAGACAGGGGCAGGGAAAAACTGTTTTTT . . TRBJ1-4 TRBV15 14
CASSGTALDTQYF TGTGCCAGCAGCGGGACGGCCTTAGATACGCAGTATTTT . . TRBJ2-3 TRBV9 13
CASPGVGTYEQYF TGTGCCAGCCCCGGGGTCGGAACCTACGAGCAGTACTTC . . TRBJ2-7 TRBV9 13
CASSRGQGGYTF TGTGCCAGCAGCAGAGGACAGGGGGGCTACACCTTC TRBD1 . TRBJ1-2 TRBV5-6 12
CASSQTQQELKQYF TGCGCCAGCAGCCAAACCCAACAGGAACTTAAGCAGTACTTC . . TRBJ2-7 TRBV4-1 14
CASSGGSAAGYF TGTGCCAGCAGTGGAGGGTCGGCGGCGGGGTACTTC . . TRBJ2-7 TRBV6-2/TRBV6-3 12
CASSRRTANTGELFF TGTGCCAGCAGCCGCCGGACGGCGAACACCGGGGAGCTGTTTTTT . . TRBJ2-2 TRBV28 15
CASSLESGGSKPQHF TGCGCCAGCAGCTTGGAGTCAGGGGGAAGTAAGCCCCAGCATTTT TRBD1 . TRBJ1-5 TRBV5-1 15
CASSTQGTLSNQPQHF TGTGCCAGTAGTACACAGGGGACTCTTAGCAATCAGCCCCAGCATTTT TRBD1 . TRBJ1-5 TRBV19 16
CASSPLAGGQETQYF TGCGCCAGCAGCCCGCTAGCGGGGGGCCAAGAGACCCAGTACTTC TRBD2 once TRBJ2-5 TRBV5-1 15
CAWYLNTEAFF TGTGCCTGGTACCTGAACACTGAAGCTTTCTTT . . TRBJ1-1 TRBV30 11
CSAATATTNTGELFF TGCAGTGCTGCGACCGCAACCACGAACACCGGGGAGCTGTTTTTT . once TRBJ2-2 TRBV20-1 15
CSVEAGGAYEQYF TGCAGCGTTGAAGCTGGGGGGGCCTACGAGCAGTACTTC TRBD2 . TRBJ2-7 TRBV29-1 13
CASSLEAYEQYF TGCGCCAGCAGCTTGGAAGCCTACGAGCAGTACTTC . . TRBJ2-7 TRBV5-1 12
CASSYRVRLREQYF TGTGCCAGCAGTTACAGGGTACGACTTAGGGAGCAGTACTTC . . TRBJ2-7 TRBV28 14
CASSFGRGQYF TGTGCCAGCAGTTTCGGCCGCGGGCAGTACTTC . . TRBJ2-7 TRBV12-3/TRBV12-4 11
CASTRQGSGEQYF TGTGCCAGCACTCGACAGGGGTCGGGCGAGCAGTACTTC TRBD1 . TRBJ2-7 TRBV9 13
CSAQEGVGEQYF TGCAGCGCTCAAGAAGGGGTCGGGGAGCAGTACTTC . . TRBJ2-7 TRBV29-1 12
CATLYRDVGYTF TGTGCCACCTTATATAGGGACGTTGGCTACACCTTC . . TRBJ1-2 TRBV19 12
CASSQGRNTEAFF TGTGCCAGCAGCCAGGGCCGGAACACTGAAGCTTTCTTT . . TRBJ1-1 TRBV3-1 13
CASSLASGETQYF TGTGCCAGCAGTTTGGCTAGCGGGGAGACCCAGTACTTC TRBD2 . TRBJ2-5 TRBV12-3/TRBV12-4 13
CASSATGKNSPLHF TGTGCCAGCAGTGCGACAGGGAAAAATTCACCCCTCCACTTT TRBD1 . TRBJ1-6 TRBV2 14
CASSFSAGPETQYF TGTGCCAGCAGCTTTTCGGCAGGTCCAGAGACCCAGTACTTC . . TRBJ2-5 TRBV7-9 14
CASSLARDTTTPYEQYF TGTGCCAGCAGCTTAGCGAGGGACACAACGACCCCCTACGAGCAGTACTTC . . TRBJ2-7 TRBV7-2 17
CASSLRETQYF TGTGCCAGCAGCCTCCGGGAGACCCAGTACTTC . few TRBJ2-5 TRBV12-3/TRBV12-4 11
CSARGGASGTGELFF TGCAGTGCTAGGGGGGGGGCTTCGGGCACCGGGGAGCTGTTTTTT . . TRBJ2-2 TRBV20-1 15
CASSRLAISTDTQYF TGTGCCAGCAGCCGACTAGCCATTAGCACAGATACGCAGTATTTT TRBD2 . TRBJ2-3 TRBV6-5 15
CASSSYGEQYF TGTGCCAGCAGCTCTTATGGGGAGCAGTACTTC . . TRBJ2-7 TRBV7-2 11
CASSQQGIYGYTF TGTGCCAGCAGTCAACAGGGGATCTATGGCTACACCTTC TRBD1 . TRBJ1-2 TRBV12-3/TRBV12-4 13
CASSQASGFYIF TGTGCCAGCAGCCAAGCCTCCGGGTTCTATATCTTC . once TRBJ2-7 TRBV3-1 12
CASSFGLGGKLFF TGTGCCAGCAGCTTCGGCCTCGGGGGAAAACTGTTTTTT . . TRBJ1-4 TRBV7-8 13
CATLVETQYF TGTGCCACCTTAGTGGAGACCCAGTACTTC . . TRBJ2-5 TRBV6-2/TRBV6-3 10
CASSGSRDRDSNYGYTF TGTGCCAGCAGTGGGTCCCGGGACAGGGATTCGAACTATGGCTACACCTTC TRBD1 . TRBJ1-2 TRBV9 17
CASSPRKGDTQYF TGCGCCAGCAGTCCACGTAAGGGAGATACGCAGTATTTT . . TRBJ2-3 TRBV23-1 13